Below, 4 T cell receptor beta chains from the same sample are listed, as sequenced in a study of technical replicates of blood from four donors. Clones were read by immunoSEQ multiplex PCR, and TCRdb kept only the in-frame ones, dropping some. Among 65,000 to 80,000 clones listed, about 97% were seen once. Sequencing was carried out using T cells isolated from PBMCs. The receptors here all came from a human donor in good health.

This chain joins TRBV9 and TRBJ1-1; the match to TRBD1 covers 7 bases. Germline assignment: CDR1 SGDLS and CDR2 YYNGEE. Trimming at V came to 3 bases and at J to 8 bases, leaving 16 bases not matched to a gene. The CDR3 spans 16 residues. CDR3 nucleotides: TGTGCCAGCAGCGAGTCCCCATCATCAGGGGGACTCGAAGCTTTCTTT. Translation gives CASSESPSSGGLEAFF.

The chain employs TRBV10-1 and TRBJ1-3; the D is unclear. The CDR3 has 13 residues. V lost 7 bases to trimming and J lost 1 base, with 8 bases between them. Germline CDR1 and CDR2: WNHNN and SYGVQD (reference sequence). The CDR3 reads CASTAGSGNTIYF. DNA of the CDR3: TGCGCCAGCACGGCAGGATCTGGAAACACCATATATTTT.

CDR3 sequence reads: CASSESIRGNTEAFF. CDR3 DNA sequence: TGCGCCAGCAGTGAGTCGATCAGGGGGAACACTGAAGCTTTCTTT. V and J are TRBV10-1 and TRBJ1-1; perhaps TRBD1 as D (6 bases). There are 15 residues in the CDR3. CDR1 is WNHNN and CDR2 is SYGVQD in the germline V gene (reference sequence). The germline V and J ends were trimmed by 0 bases and 1 base, with 9 bases remaining between them.

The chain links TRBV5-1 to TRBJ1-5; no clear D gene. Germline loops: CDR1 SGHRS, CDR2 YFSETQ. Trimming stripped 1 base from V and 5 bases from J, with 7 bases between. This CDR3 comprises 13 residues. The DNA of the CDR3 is TGCGCCAGCAGCTTGTTGTATGATCAGCCCCAGCATTTT. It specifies CASSLLYDQPQHF.